This paragraph reports one T cell receptor beta chain. Its antigen is not identified. V lost 1 base, J lost 0 bases, and 10 bases lay in between. The CDR3 runs to 16 residues. Germline V gene lookup returns CDR1 SGHAT and CDR2 FQNNGV. The sample comes from a study of shared clonotypes between healthy human individuals. General study points: Between a handful of donors, naive CD4 clonotypes were shared at a level of about 5%. Memory subsets had estimated richness that was generally smaller than that of naive subsets.

Profiling relied on immunoSEQ multiplex PCR, and the TCRdb table lists in-frame clones only, not all of them. The data show around 1.5 million clones, with 95% to 99% seen just once and 0.4% to 0.55% held by the top ten. This clonotype was sampled from a man aged 30-40 years in good health. Sequences were obtained from naive CD4+ T cells sorted from blood. Noted subset: CD45RA+ positively selected. V is TRBV11-2 and J is TRBJ1-5, with D unclear. Here the CDR3 DNA reads TGTGCCAGCAGCTTAGGACGCCGGGATAGCAATCAGCCCCAGCATTTT. Translating gives CASSLGRRDSNQPQHF.